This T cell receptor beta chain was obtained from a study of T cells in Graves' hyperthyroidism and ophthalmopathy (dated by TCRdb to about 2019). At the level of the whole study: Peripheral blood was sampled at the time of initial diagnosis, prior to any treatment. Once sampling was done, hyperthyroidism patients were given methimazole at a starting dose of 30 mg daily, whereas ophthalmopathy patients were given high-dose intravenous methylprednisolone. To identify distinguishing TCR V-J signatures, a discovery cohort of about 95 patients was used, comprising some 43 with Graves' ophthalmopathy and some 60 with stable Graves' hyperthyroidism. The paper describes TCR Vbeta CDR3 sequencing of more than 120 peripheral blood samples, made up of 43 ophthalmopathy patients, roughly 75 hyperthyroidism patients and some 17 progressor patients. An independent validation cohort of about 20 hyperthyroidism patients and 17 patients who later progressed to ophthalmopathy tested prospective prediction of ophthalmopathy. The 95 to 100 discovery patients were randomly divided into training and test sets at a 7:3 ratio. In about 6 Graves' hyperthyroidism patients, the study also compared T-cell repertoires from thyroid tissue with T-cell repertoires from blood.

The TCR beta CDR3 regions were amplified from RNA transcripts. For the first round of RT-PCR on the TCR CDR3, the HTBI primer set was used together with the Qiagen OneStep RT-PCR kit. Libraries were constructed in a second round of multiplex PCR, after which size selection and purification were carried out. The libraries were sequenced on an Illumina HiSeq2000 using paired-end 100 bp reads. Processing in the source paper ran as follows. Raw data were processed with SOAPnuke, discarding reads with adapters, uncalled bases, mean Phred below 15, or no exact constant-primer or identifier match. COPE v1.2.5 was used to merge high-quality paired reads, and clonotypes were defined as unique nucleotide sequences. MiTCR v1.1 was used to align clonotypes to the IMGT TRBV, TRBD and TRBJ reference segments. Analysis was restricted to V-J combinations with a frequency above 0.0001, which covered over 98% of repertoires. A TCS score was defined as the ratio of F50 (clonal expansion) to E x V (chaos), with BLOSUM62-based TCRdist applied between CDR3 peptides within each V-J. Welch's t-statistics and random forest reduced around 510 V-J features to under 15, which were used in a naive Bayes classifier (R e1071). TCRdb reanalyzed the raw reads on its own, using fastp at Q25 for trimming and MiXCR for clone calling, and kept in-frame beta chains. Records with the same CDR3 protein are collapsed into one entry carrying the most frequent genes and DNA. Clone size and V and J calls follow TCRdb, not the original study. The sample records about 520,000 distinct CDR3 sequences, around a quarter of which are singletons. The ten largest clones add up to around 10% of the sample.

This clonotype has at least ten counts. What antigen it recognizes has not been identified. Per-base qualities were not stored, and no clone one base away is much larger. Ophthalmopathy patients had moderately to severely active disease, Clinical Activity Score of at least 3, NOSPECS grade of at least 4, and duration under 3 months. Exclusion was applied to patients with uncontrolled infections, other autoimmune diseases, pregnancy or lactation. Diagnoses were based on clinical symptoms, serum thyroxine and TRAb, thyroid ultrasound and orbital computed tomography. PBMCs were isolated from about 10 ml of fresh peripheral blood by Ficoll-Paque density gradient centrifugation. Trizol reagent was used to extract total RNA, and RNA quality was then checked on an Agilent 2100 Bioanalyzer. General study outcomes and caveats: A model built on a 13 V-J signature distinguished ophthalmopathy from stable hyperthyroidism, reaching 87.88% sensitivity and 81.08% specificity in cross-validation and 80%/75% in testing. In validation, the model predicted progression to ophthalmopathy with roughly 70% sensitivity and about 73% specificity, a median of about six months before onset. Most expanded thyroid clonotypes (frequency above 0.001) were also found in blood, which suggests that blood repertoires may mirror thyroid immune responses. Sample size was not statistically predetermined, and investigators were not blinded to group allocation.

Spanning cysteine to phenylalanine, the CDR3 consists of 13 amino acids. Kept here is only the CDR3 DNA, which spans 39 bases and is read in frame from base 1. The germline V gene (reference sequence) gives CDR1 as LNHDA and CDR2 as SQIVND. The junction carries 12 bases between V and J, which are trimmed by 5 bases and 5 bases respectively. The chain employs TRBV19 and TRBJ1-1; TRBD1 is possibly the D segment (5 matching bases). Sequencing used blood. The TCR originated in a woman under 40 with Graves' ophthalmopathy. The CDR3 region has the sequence CASSLIWGTEAFF. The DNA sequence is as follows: TGTGCCAGTAGTTTAATTTGGGGGACTGAAGCTTTCTTT.